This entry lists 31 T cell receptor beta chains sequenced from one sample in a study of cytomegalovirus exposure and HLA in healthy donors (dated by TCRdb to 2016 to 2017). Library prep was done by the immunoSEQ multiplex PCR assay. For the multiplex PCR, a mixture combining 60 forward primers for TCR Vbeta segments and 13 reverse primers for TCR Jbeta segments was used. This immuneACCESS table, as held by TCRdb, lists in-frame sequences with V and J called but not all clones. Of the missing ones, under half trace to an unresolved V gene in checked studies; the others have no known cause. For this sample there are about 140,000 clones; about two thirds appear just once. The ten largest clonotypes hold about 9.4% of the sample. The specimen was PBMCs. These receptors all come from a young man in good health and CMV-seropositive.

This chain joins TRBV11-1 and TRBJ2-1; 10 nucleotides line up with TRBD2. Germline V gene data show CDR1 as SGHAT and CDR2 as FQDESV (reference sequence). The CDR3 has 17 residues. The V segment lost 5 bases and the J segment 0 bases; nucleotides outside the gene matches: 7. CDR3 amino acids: CASSTRTSGSSYNEQFF. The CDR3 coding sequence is TGTGCCAGCAGCACCAGGACTAGCGGTAGCTCCTACAATGAGCAGTTCTTC. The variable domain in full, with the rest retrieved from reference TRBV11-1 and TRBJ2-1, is EAEVAQSPRYKITEKSQAVAFWCDPISGHATLYWYRQILGQGPELLVQFQDESVVDDSQLPKDRFSAERLKGVDSTLKIQPAELGDSAMYLCASSTRTSGSSYNEQFFGPGTRLTVL.

CDR3 DNA: TGTGCCAGCAGTTATTCTTCCGGGATCGAGCAGTACTTC. Translated, it gives CASSYSSGIEQYF. V is TRBV6-5 and J is TRBJ2-7, with D tentatively TRBD2 (5 bases). The germline gives CDR1 MNHEY, CDR2 SVGAGI. This CDR3 has 13 amino acids. Trimming took 3 bases from V and 6 from J, leaving 12 bases between them.

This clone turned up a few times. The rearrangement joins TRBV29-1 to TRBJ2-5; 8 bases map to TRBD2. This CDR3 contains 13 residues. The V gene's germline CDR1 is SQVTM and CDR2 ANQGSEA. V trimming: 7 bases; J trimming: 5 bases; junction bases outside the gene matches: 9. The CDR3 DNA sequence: TGCAGCGACTTTAGCGGGGAACGGGAGACCCAGTACTTC. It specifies CSDFSGERETQYF.

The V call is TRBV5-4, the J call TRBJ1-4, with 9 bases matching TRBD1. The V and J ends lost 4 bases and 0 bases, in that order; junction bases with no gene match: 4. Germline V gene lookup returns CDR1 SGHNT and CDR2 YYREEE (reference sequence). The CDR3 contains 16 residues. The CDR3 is CASSGGQGTTNEKLFF. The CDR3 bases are TGTGCCAGCAGCGGAGGACAGGGGACAACTAATGAAAAACTGTTTTTT.

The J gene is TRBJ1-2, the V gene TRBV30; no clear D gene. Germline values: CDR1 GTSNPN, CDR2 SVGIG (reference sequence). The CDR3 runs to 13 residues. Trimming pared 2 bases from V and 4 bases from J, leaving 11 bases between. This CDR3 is CAWSSIFSYGYTF. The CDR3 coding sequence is TGTGCCTGGAGTTCCATTTTTAGCTATGGCTACACCTTC.

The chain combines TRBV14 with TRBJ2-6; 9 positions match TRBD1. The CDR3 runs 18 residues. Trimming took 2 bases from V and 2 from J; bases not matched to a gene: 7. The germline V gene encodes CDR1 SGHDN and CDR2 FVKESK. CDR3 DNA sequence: TGTGCCAGCAGCCAACCAAAACAGGGGGCGGCTGGGGCCAACGTCCTGACTTTC. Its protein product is CASSQPKQGAAGANVLTF. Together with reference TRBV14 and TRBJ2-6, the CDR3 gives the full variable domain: EAGVTQFPSHSVIEKGQTVTLRCDPISGHDNLYWYRRVMGKEIKFLLHFVKESKQDESGMPNNRFLAERTGGTYSTLKVQPAELEDSGVYFCASSQPKQGAAGANVLTFGAGSRLTVL.

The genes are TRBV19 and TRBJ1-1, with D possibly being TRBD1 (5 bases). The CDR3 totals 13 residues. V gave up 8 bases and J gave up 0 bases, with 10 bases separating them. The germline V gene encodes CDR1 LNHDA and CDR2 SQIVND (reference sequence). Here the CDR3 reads CASLTAMNTEAFF. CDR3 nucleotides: TGTGCCAGTCTGACAGCAATGAACACTGAAGCTTTCTTT.

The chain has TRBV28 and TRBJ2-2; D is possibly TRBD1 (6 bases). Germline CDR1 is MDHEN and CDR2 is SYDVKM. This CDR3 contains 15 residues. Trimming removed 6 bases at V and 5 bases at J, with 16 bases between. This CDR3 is CASRPAGELTGELFF. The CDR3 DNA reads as TGTGCCAGCAGGCCAGCAGGGGAATTGACCGGGGAGCTGTTTTTT.

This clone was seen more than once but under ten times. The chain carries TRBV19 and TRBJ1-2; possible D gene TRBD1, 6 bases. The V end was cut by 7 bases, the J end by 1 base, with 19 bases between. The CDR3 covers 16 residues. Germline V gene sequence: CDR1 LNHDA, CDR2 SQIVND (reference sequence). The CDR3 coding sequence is TGTGCCAGTACCCCGCACCGCGCAGGGGATAACTATGGCTACACCTTC. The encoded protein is CASTPHRAGDNYGYTF.

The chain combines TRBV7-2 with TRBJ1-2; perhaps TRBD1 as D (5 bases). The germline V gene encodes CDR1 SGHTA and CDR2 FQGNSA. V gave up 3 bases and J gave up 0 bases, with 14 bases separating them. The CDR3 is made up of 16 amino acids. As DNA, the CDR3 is TGTGCCAGCAGCTTTACGCAGGGAAAAGCTAACTATGGCTACACCTTC. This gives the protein CASSFTQGKANYGYTF.

The CDR3 protein is CASSQGQDLSYEQYF. In DNA form, the CDR3 reads TGTGCCAGCAGCCAAGGACAGGATCTATCCTACGAGCAGTACTTC. The chain combines TRBV11-2 with TRBJ2-7; 7 nucleotides line up with TRBD1. This CDR3 spans 15 amino acids. V lost 5 bases to trimming and J lost 1 base; unmatched junction nucleotides: 8. CDR1 and CDR2 from the germline V gene are SGHAT and FQNNGV.

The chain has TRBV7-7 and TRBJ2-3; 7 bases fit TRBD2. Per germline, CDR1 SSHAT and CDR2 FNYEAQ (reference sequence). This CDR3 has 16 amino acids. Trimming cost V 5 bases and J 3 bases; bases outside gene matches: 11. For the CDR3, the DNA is TGTGCCAGCAGCCCCCGTCGGGAGCGGGAAACAGATACGCAGTATTTT. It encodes CASSPRRERETDTQYF.

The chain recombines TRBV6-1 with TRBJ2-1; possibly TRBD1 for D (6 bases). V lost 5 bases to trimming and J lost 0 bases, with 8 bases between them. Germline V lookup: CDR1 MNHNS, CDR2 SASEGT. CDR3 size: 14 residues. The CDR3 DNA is TGTGCCAGCAGTCCCAGGGGCTCCTACAATGAGCAGTTCTTC. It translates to CASSPRGSYNEQFF.

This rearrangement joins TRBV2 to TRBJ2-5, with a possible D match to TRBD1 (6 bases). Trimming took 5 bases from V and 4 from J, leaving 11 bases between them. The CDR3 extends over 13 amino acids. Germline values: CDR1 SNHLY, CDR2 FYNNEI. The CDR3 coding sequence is TGTGCCAGCAGTACACAGGGCGGAGAGACCCAGTACTTC. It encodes CASSTQGGETQYF.

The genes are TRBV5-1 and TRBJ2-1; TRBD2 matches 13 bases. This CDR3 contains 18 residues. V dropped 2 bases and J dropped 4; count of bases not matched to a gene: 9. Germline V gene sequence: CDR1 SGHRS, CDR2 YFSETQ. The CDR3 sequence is CASSFYIGLAGEYNEQFF. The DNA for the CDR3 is TGCGCCAGCAGCTTTTACATCGGACTAGCGGGAGAGTACAATGAGCAGTTCTTC.

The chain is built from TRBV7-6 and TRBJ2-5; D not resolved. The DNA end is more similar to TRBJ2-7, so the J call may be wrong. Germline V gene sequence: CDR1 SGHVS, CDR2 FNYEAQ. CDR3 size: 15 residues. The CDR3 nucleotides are TGTGCCAGCAGCTCCCAACCAATCAACTCCTACGAGCAGTACTTC. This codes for CASSSQPINSYEQYF.

Here the CDR3 reads CASSVNPGGNTEAFF. CDR3 sequence (DNA): TGTGCCAGCAGCGTAAACCCCGGGGGGAACACTGAAGCTTTCTTT. V and J are TRBV11-2 and TRBJ1-1; a weak D match, TRBD1 (5 bases). With 5 bases removed from V and 1 base from J, the gap between germline ends came to 14 bases. Germline CDR1 SGHAT, CDR2 FQNNGV. This CDR3 comprises 15 residues.

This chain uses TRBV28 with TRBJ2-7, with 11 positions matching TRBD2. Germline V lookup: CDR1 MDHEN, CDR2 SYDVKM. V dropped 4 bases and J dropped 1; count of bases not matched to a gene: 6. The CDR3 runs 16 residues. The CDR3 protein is CASSYLAGGLSYEQYF. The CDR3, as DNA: TGTGCCAGCAGTTACCTAGCGGGAGGACTATCCTACGAGCAGTACTTC.

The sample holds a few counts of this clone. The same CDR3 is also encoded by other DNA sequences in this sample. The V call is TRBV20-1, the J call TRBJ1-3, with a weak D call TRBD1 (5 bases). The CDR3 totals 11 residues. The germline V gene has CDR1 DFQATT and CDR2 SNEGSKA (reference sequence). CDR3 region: CGGGSGNTIYF. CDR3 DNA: TGCGGGGGGGGCTCTGGAAACACCATATATTTT.

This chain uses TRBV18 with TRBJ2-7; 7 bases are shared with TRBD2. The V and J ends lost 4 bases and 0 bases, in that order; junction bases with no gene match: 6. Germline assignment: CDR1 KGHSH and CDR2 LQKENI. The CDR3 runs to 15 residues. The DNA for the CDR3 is TGTGCCAGCTCACTACCTAGCGGAAGCTCCTACGAGCAGTACTTC. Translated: CASSLPSGSSYEQYF.

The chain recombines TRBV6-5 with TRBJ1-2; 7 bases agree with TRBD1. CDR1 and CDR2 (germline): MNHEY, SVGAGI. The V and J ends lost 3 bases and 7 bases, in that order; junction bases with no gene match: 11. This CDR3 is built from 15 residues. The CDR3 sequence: CASSYTTGTAGGYTF. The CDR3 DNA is TGTGCCAGCAGTTATACAACCGGGACAGCGGGTGGCTACACCTTC.

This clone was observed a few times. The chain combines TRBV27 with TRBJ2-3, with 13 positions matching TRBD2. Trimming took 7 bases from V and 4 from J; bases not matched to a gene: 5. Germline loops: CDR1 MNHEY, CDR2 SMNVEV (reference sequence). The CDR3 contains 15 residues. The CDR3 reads CASNKGLAGPDTQYF. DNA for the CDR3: TGTGCCAGCAACAAGGGACTAGCGGGACCAGATACGCAGTATTTT.

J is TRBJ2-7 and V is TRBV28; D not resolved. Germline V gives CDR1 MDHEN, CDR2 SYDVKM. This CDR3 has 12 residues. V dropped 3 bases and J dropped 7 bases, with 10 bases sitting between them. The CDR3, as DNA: TGTGCCAGCAGTTTGGCTCGGAGAGAGCAGTACTTC. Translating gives CASSLARREQYF.

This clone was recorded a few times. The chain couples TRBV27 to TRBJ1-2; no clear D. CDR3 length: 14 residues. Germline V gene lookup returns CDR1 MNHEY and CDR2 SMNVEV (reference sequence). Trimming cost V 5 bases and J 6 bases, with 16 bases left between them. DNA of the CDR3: TGTGCCAGCAGTCCGGGTCCCGTAATGGATGGCTACACCTTC. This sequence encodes CASSPGPVMDGYTF.

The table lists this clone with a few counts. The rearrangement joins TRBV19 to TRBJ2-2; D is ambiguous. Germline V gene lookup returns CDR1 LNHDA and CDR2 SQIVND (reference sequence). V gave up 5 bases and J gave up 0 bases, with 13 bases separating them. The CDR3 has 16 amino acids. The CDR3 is CASSQAQTSNTGELFF. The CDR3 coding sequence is TGTGCCAGTAGTCAGGCCCAGACCTCGAACACCGGGGAGCTGTTTTTT. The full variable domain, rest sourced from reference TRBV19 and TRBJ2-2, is DGGITQSPKYLFRKEGQNVTLSCEQNLNHDAMYWYRQDPGQGLRLIYYSQIVNDFQKGDIAEGYSVSREKKESFPLTVTSAQKNPTAFYLCASSQAQTSNTGELFFGEGSRLTVL.

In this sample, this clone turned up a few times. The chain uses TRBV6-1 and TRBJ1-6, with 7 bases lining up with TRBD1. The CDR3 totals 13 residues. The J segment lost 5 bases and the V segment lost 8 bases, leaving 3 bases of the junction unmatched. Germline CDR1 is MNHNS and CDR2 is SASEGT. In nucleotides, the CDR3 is TGTGCCAGCCAGACAGGGAATAATTCACCCCTCCACTTT. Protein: CASQTGNNSPLHF.

The CDR3 loop reads CASLRQAGRGEQFF. CDR3 DNA sequence: TGTGCCAGTCTTCGACAGGCCGGTCGGGGTGAGCAGTTCTTC. The chain recombines TRBV19 with TRBJ2-1; weak D call: TRBD1 (6 bases). The length of the CDR3 is 14 residues. V lost 8 bases to trimming and J lost 9 bases, with 20 bases between them. The germline CDR1 and CDR2 sequences are LNHDA and SQIVND (reference sequence).

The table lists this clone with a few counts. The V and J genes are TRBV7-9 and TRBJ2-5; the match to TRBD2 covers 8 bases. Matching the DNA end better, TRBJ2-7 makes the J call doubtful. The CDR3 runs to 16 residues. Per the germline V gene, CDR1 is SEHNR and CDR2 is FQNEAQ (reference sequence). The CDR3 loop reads CASSATVLAGNYEQYF. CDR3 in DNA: TGTGCCAGCAGCGCGACGGTATTAGCGGGAAATTACGAGCAGTACTTC.

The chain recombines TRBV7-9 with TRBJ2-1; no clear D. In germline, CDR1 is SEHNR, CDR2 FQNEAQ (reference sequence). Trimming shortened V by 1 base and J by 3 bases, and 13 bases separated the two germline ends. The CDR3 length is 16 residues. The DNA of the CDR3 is TGTGCCAGCAGCTTAGTGCGCGCGGTAGGCTACAATGAGCAGTTCTTC. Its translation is CASSLVRAVGYNEQFF.

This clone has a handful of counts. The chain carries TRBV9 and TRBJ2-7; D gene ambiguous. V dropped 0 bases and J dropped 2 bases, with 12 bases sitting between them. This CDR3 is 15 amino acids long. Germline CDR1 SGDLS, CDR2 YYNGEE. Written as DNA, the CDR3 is TGTGCCAGCAGCGTAGGCAGAGGATCTACCTACGAGCAGTACTTC. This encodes CASSVGRGSTYEQYF.

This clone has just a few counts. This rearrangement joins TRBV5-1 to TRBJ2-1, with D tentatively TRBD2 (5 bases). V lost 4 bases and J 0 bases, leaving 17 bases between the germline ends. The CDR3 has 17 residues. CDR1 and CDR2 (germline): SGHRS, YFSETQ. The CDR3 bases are TGCGCCAGCAGCCCTGGACCAGAGGGAAGCTCCTACAATGAGCAGTTCTTC. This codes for CASSPGPEGSSYNEQFF. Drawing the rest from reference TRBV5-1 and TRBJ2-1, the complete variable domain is KAGVTQTPRYLIKTRGQQVTLSCSPISGHRSVSWYQQTPGQGLQFLFEYFSETQRNKGNFPGRFSGRQFSNSRSEMNVSTLELGDSALYLCASSPGPEGSSYNEQFFGPGTRLTVL.